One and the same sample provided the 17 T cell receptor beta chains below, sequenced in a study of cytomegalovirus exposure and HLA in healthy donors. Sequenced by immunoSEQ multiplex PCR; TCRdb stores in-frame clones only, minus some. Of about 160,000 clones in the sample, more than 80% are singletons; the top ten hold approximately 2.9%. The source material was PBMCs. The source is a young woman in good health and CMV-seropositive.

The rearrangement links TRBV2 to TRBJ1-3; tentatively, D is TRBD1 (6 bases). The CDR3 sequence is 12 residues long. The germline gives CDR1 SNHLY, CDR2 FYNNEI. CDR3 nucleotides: TGTGGCGTGGGGGGGCCTGGAAACACCATATATTTT. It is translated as CGVGGPGNTIYF.

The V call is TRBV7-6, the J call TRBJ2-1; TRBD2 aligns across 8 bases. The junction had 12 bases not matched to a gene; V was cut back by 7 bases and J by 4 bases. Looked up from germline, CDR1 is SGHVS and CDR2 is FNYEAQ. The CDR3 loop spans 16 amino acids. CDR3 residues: CASTSRLAGGYNEQFF. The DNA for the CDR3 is TGTGCCAGCACCTCCAGGTTGGCGGGAGGTTACAATGAGCAGTTCTTC.

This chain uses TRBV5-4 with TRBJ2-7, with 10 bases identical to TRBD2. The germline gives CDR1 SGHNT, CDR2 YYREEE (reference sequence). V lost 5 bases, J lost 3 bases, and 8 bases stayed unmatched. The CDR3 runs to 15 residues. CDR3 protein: CASSVLAGVIYEQYF. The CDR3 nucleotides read TGTGCCAGCAGTGTTCTAGCGGGGGTAATCTACGAGCAGTACTTC.

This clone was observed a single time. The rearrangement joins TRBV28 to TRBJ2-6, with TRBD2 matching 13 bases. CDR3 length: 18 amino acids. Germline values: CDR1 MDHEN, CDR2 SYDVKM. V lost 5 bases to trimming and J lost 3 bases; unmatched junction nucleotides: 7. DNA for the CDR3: TGTGCCAGCAGTCTGTGGACTAGCGGGAGCCTTGGGGCCAACGTCCTGACTTTC. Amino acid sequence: CASSLWTSGSLGANVLTF.

The CDR3 nucleotides read TGTGCCAGCAGCACCCTCGGGAGGGCCAATGAGCAGTTCTTC. Residues: CASSTLGRANEQFF. The V and J genes are TRBV11-3 and TRBJ2-1, with 8 nucleotides matching TRBD2. This CDR3 is 14 amino acids long. Trimming took 5 bases from V and 6 from J; bases not matched to a gene: 6. Germline-derived CDR1 and CDR2 are SGHNT and YENEEA.

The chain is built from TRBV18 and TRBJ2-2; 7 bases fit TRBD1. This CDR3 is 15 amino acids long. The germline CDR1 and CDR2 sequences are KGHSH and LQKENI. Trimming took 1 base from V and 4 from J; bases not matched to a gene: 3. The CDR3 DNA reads TGTGCCAGCTCACCACAGGGGGCGGTCACCGGGGAGCTGTTTTTT. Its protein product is CASSPQGAVTGELFF.

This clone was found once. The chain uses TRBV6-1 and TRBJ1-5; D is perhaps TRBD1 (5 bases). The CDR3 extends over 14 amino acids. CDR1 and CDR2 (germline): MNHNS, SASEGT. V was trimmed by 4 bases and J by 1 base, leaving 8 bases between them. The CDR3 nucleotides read TGTGCCAGCAGTGGTCGGGGGAGCAATCAGCCCCAGCATTTT. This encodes CASSGRGSNQPQHF.

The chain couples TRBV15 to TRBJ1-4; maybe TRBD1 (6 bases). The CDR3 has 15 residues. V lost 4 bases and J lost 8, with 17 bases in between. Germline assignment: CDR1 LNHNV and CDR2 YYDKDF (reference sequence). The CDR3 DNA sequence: TGTGCCACCAGCAATTCAGACGGGGGGCGAGAAAAACTGTTTTTT. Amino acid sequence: CATSNSDGGREKLFF. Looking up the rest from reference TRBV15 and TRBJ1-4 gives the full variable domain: DAMVIQNPRYQVTQFGKPVTLSCSQTLNHNVMYWYQQKSSQAPKLLFHYYDKDFNNEADTPDNFQSRRPNTSFCFLDIRSPGLGDTAMYLCATSNSDGGREKLFFGSGTQLSVL.

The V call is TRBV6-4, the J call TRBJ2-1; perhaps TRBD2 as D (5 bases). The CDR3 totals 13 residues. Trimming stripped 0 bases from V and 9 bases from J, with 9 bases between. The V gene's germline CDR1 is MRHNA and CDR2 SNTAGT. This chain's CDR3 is CASSDSGSFEQFF. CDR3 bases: TGTGCCAGCAGTGACTCGGGGAGTTTTGAGCAGTTCTTC.

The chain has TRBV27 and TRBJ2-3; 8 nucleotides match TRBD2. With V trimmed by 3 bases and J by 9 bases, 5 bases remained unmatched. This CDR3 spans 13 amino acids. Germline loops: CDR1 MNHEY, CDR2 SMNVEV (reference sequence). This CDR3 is CASSFLAGSTQYF. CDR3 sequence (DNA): TGTGCCAGCAGTTTTTTAGCGGGATCGACGCAGTATTTT.

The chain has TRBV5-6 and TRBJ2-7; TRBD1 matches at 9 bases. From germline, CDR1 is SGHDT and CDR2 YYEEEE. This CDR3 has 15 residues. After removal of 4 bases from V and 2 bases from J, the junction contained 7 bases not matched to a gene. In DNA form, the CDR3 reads TGTGCCAGCAGCGCGAGGTACAGGGGGCCCTACGAGCAGTACTTC. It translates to CASSARYRGPYEQYF. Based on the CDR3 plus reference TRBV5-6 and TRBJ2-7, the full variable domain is DAGVTQSPTHLIKTRGQQVTLRCSPKSGHDTVSWYQQALGQGPQFIFQYYEEEERQRGNFPDRFSGHQFPNYSSELNVNALLLGDSALYLCASSARYRGPYEQYFGPGTRLTVT.

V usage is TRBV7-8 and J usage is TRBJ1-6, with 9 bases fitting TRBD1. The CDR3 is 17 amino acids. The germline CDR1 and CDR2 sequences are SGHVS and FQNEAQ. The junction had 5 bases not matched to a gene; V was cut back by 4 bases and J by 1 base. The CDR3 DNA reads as TGTGCCAGCAGCTCAAACAGGGGGCAGTCCTATAATTCACCCCTCCACTTT. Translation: CASSSNRGQSYNSPLHF.

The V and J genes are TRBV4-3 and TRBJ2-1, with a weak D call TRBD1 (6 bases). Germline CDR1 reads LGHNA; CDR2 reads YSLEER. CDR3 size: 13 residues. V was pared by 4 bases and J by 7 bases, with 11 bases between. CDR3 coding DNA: TGCGCCAGCAGCCCAGAGAGGGGGAATGAGCAGTTCTTC. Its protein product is CASSPERGNEQFF.

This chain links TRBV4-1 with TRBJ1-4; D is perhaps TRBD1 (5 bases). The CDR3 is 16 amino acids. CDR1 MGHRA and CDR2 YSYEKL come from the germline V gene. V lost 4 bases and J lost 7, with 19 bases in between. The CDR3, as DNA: TGCGCCAGCAGCCTGTTGGTTGGGGCCGTTACTGAAAAACTGTTTTTT. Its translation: CASSLLVGAVTEKLFF.

CDR3 nucleotide sequence: TGTGCCAGCAGTGAATACAGGGACTATGGCTACACCTTC. This codes for CASSEYRDYGYTF. This chain links TRBV25-1 with TRBJ1-2; D perhaps matches TRBD1 (5 bases). The CDR3 extends over 13 amino acids. The germline V gene has CDR1 MGHDK and CDR2 SYGVNS. V lost 0 bases and J 3 bases, leaving 5 bases between the germline ends.

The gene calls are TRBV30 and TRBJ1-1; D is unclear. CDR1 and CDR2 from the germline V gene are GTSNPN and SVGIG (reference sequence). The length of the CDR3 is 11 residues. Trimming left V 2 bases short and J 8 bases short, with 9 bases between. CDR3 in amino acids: CAWSTSVEAFF. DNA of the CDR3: TGTGCCTGGAGTACTAGTGTGGAAGCTTTCTTT.

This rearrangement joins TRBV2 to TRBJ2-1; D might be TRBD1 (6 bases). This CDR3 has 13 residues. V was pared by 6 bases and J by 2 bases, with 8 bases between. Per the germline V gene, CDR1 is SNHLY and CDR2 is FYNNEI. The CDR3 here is CASRTGTYNEQFF. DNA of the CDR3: TGTGCCAGCAGAACAGGGACCTACAATGAGCAGTTCTTC.